This record looks at one TCR beta chain sequence and its context. This clone's antigen is unknown. There are no base qualities to consult, and no much larger clone falls within one base. The data belong to a study of blood T cell repertoires in COVID-19 (dated by TCRdb to 2018 to 2021). For context, the study as a whole: Collaborator samples came from the United States, Italy and Spain and covered acute and convalescent phases of COVID-19. Sample metadata almost always included a de-identified subject ID, COVID-19 status, age in years and sex. The material from the prospective study consisted of cDNA or gDNA derived from T cells, B-cell-depleted T cells, or PBMCs. Where HLA class I and class II types were available, the types were taken from metadata supplied by the sample provider, not from assay-based typing. The dataset comprised deeply sampled blood TCRbeta repertoires from subjects exposed to, actively infected with, or recovered from COVID-19. The samples were drawn from the first 160 participants of the ongoing ImmuneRACE study and from over a thousand subjects provided by 6 global collaborators. The repertoires were released in a freely available public database intended as a resource for research on the immune response to SARS-CoV-2. The research as a whole found: The amount of clinical and demographic metadata varied by source and participant and was provided uncurated.

TCRbeta CDR3 regions were amplified from genomic DNA using the immunoSEQ Assay, a bias-controlled multiplex PCR. As for the original processing: Within the assay, amplification of reference gene primers was used to estimate how many nucleated cells each sample contained. To quantify the absolute abundance of each unique TCRbeta CDR3 rearrangement, sequence reads were collapsed and filtered. For each sample, productive Simpson clonality was calculated as the square root of Simpson's diversity index over productive rearrangements. Here the immuneACCESS table is served through TCRdb, limited to in-frame sequences with V and J called. Missing clones are a known gap in these copies; in checked studies unresolved V genes cover under half, and the rest lacks a known reason. D and trimming were read from the DNA, whereas the V and J calls and clone size are those reported in that table. This sample lists over 200,000 clones; 65% to 85% were detected once. Of the sample, about 4.2% is held by the ten largest clones.

Whole blood was collected in K2EDTA tubes by collaborating institutions according to the institutions' own protocols. For TCRbeta analysis, collaborator samples were shipped as frozen whole blood, as isolated PBMCs, or as DNA extracted from either sample type. CDR1 and CDR2 were assigned from the germline V gene as SGHAT and FQNNGV. Trimming takes 0 bases off V and 3 bases off J; junction bases not matched to a gene: 7. From cysteine to phenylalanine, the CDR3 is 17 amino acids long. Only the CDR3 region is kept as DNA, spanning 51 bases read in frame from base 1. The TCR originated in a man aged 50-59 years with active or convalescent COVID-19. The source material was peripheral blood. This chain joins TRBV11-2 to TRBJ2-7; 11 bases in between match TRBD2. The DNA sequence is given as TGTGCCAGCAGCTTAGACTCTCTAGCGGGGGGACGCTACGAGCAGTACTTC. Its protein product is CASSLDSLAGGRYEQYF.